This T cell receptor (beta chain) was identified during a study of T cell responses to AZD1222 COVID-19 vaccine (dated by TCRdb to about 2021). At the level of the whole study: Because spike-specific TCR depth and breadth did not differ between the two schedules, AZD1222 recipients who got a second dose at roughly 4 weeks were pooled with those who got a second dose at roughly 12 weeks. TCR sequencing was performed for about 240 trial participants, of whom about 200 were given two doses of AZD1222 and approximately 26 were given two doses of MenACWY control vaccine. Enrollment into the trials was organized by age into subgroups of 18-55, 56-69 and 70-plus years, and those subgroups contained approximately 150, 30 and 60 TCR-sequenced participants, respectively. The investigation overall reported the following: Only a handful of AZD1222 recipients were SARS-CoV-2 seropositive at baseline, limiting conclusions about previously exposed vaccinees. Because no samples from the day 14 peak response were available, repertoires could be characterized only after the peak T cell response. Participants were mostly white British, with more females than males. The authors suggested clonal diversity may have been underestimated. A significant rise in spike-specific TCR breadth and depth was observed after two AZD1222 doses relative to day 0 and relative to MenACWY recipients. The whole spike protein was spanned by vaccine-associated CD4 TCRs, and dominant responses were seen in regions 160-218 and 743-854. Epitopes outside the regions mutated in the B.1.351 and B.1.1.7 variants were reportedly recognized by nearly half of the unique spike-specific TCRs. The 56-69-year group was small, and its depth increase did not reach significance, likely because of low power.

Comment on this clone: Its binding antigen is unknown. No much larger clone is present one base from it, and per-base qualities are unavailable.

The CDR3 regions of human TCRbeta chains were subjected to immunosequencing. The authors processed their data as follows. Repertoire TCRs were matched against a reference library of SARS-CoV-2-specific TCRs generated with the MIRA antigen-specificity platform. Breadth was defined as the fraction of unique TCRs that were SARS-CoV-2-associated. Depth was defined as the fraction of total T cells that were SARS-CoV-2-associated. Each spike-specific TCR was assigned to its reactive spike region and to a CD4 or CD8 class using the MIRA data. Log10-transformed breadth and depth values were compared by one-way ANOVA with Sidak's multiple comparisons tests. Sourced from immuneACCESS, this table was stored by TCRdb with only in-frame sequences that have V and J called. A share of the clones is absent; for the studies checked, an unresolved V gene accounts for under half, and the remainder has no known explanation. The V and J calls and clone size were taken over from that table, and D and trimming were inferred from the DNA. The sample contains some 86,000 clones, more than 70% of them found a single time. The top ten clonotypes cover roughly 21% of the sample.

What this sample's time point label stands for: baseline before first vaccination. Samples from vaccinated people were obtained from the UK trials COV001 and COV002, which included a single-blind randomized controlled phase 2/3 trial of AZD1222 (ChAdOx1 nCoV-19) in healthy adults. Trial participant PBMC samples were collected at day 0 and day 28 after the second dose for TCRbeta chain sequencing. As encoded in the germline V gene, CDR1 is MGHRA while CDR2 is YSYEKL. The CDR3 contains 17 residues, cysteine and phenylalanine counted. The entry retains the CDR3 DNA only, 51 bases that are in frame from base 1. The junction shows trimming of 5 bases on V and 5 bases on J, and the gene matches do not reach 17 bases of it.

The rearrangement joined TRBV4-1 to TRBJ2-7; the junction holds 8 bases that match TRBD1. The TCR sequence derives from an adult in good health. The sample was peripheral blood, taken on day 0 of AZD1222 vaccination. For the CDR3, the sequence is CASSSWFRGRGRDEQYF. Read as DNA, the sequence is TGCGCCAGCAGCTCTTGGTTTCGGGGCAGGGGGCGCGACGAGCAGTACTTC.